These 20 T cell receptor beta chains originate from one sample sequenced in a study of technical replicates of blood from several donors. The repertoire was sequenced with immunoSEQ multiplex PCR; TCRdb's copy has only in-frame clones and lacks some. The sample holds under 90,000 clones; less than 95% are singletons and the top ten take around 0.3%. What was sequenced was T cells isolated from PBMCs. The receptor set was obtained from a human donor in good health.

The chain joins TRBV4-1 to TRBJ2-1; 9 positions match TRBD2. Germline V gives CDR1 MGHRA, CDR2 YSYEKL. Germline trimming cut 0 bases from V and 10 bases from J; bases unmatched to any gene: 10. This CDR3 is 16 amino acids long. This CDR3 is CASSQEGLASPGEQFF. In nucleotides, the CDR3 is TGCGCCAGCAGCCAAGAAGGACTAGCGTCCCCGGGGGAGCAGTTCTTC.

The V gene is TRBV4-1, the J gene TRBJ2-1, with a tentative D call TRBD2 (6 bases). This CDR3 has 16 amino acids. V shed 0 bases and J shed 3 bases, with 12 bases lying between them. The germline V gene has CDR1 MGHRA and CDR2 YSYEKL. CDR3 region: CASSQETGDLYNEQFF. The CDR3 DNA follows: TGCGCCAGCAGCCAAGAAACGGGGGACCTCTACAATGAGCAGTTCTTC.

The rearrangement links TRBV27 to TRBJ1-1; D might be TRBD1 (5 bases). Trimming shortened V by 7 bases and J by 2 bases, and 11 bases separated the two germline ends. This CDR3 is 13 amino acids long. Germline V lookup: CDR1 MNHEY, CDR2 SMNVEV (reference sequence). The CDR3 DNA sequence: TGTGCCAGCATTGACAGCCTAAACACTGAAGCTTTCTTT. Amino acids: CASIDSLNTEAFF.

The chain joins TRBV15 to TRBJ1-2; 7 nucleotides align to TRBD1. The CDR3 totals 17 residues. Unmatched junction bases numbered 13, after V lost 0 bases and J lost 6 bases. Germline loops: CDR1 LNHNV, CDR2 YYDKDF (reference sequence). CDR3 nucleotide sequence: TGTGCCACCAGCAGAGAAGTAGGAACTGACAGGGAACATGGCTACACCTTC. This translates into CATSREVGTDREHGYTF.

This chain uses TRBV11-3 with TRBJ2-5; 9 bases map to TRBD2. CDR3 size: 16 residues. Germline loops: CDR1 SGHNT, CDR2 YENEEA. V lost 5 bases to trimming and J lost 4 bases; unmatched junction nucleotides: 11. Here the CDR3 DNA reads TGTGCCAGCAGCCACCGAGCGGGAGGTTCGGGAGAGACCCAGTACTTC. This codes for CASSHRAGGSGETQYF. The complete variable domain, with remaining parts taken from reference TRBV11-3 and TRBJ2-5, reads EAGVVQSPRYKIIEKKQPVAFWCNPISGHNTLYWYLQNLGQGPELLIRYENEEAVDDSQLPKDRFSAERLKGVDSTLKIQPAELGDSAVYLCASSHRAGGSGETQYFGPGTRLLVL.

The chain is built from TRBV4-2 and TRBJ1-4, with TRBD1 matching over 7 bases. This CDR3 region has 14 residues. CDR1 is LGHNA and CDR2 is YNFKEQ in the germline V gene. V lost 4 bases, J lost 4 bases, and 3 bases stayed unmatched. The chain's CDR3 is CASSPGTDNEKLFF. DNA for the CDR3: TGTGCCAGCAGCCCGGGGACAGATAATGAAAAACTGTTTTTT.

J is TRBJ2-1 and V is TRBV7-9; D may be TRBD1 (5 bases). CDR3 length: 14 amino acids. With 8 bases removed from V and 7 bases from J, the gap between germline ends came to 18 bases. In germline, CDR1 is SEHNR, CDR2 FQNEAQ (reference sequence). The CDR3 sequence: CASFIRAGPNEQFF. The CDR3 DNA sequence: TGTGCCAGCTTCATAAGGGCAGGGCCTAATGAGCAGTTCTTC.

The V call is TRBV2, the J call TRBJ2-1; TRBD1 aligns across 8 bases. CDR1 and CDR2 from the germline V gene are SNHLY and FYNNEI. This CDR3 region has 13 residues. V dropped 10 bases and J dropped 2; count of bases not matched to a gene: 4. The CDR3 sequence: CANQQGAYNEQFF. Written as DNA, the CDR3 is TGTGCCAACCAACAGGGGGCCTACAATGAGCAGTTCTTC.

The CDR3 sequence is CASTYSGTAGTEAFF. CDR3 in DNA: TGTGCCAGCACCTATTCCGGGACAGCCGGGACTGAAGCTTTCTTT. V is TRBV6-1 and J is TRBJ1-1; 7 bases agree with TRBD1. The CDR3 is 15 residues long. After removal of 7 bases from V and 5 bases from J, the junction contained 13 bases not matched to a gene. Germline values: CDR1 MNHNS, CDR2 SASEGT.

The chain links TRBV18 to TRBJ2-1; D may be TRBD2 (6 bases). The CDR3 has 13 amino acids. V was trimmed by 3 bases and J by 7 bases, leaving 10 bases between them. From germline, CDR1 is KGHSH and CDR2 LQKENI. CDR3 region: CASSPLATNEQFF. DNA for the CDR3: TGTGCCAGCTCACCTCTAGCGACAAATGAGCAGTTCTTC.

This chain uses TRBV14 with TRBJ2-7; 9 bases are a match to TRBD1. The CDR3 sequence is 13 residues long. The junction had 6 bases not matched to a gene; V was cut back by 1 base and J by 11 bases. Germline CDR1 and CDR2: SGHDN and FVKESK. CDR3 loop: CASSQATGGSEYF. CDR3 nucleotides: TGTGCCAGCAGCCAAGCGACAGGGGGTAGTGAGTACTTC.

The chain joins TRBV10-2 to TRBJ1-1; D unclear. Germline lookup yields CDR1 WSHSY and CDR2 SAAADI. This CDR3 has 14 residues. The V gene lost 7 bases and the J gene lost 0 bases, with 12 bases spanning the gap. The CDR3: CASTGAGMNTEAFF. Here the CDR3 DNA reads TGCGCCAGCACTGGCGCCGGGATGAACACTGAAGCTTTCTTT.

The chain employs TRBV14 and TRBJ2-7, with D hard to call. Trimming stripped 0 bases from V and 2 bases from J, with 8 bases between. CDR1 is SGHDN, CDR2 FVKESK, per germline. This CDR3 spans 14 amino acids. CDR3 in amino acids: CASSQEISPYEQYF. Written as DNA, the CDR3 is TGTGCCAGCAGCCAAGAAATTAGCCCCTACGAGCAGTACTTC.

A few counts support this clone. The chain is built from TRBV29-1 and TRBJ2-1; 9 bases are shared with TRBD1. V was clipped by 6 bases and J by 9 bases; unmatched bases: 6. Germline V gene sequence: CDR1 SQVTM, CDR2 ANQGSEA. The length of the CDR3 is 12 residues. The CDR3 DNA follows: TGCAGCGTATCGGGACAGGGAGGTGAGCAGTTCTTC. Its protein product is CSVSGQGGEQFF.

The chain is built from TRBV5-1 and TRBJ2-7; 7 positions match TRBD1. Germline CDR1 is SGHRS and CDR2 is YFSETQ. This CDR3 has 15 amino acids. The junction had 9 bases not matched to a gene; V was cut back by 4 bases and J by 2 bases. The CDR3 coding sequence is TGCGCCAGCAGCCCCGACAGGGAGAGGACCTACGAGCAGTACTTC. It translates to CASSPDRERTYEQYF.

The chain recombines TRBV4-1 with TRBJ2-5; 15 positions match TRBD2. This CDR3 has 19 residues. The germline gives CDR1 MGHRA, CDR2 YSYEKL. Trimming removed 0 bases from V and 4 bases from J; junction bases left unmatched: 9. CDR3 residues: CASSQEGGLAGGPRETQYF. DNA of the CDR3: TGCGCCAGCAGCCAAGAGGGCGGACTAGCGGGGGGGCCAAGAGAGACCCAGTACTTC.

The chain couples TRBV5-1 to TRBJ2-5; 10 bases are a match to TRBD1. J gave up 3 bases and V 4 bases, and 3 bases lay outside the gene matches. Germline V lookup: CDR1 SGHRS, CDR2 YFSETQ. This CDR3 comprises 14 residues. The DNA for the CDR3 is TGCGCCAGCAGCACGGGGACAGGGGAAGAGACCCAGTACTTC. Translation: CASSTGTGEETQYF. Complete variable domain (other parts from reference TRBV5-1 and TRBJ2-5): KAGVTQTPRYLIKTRGQQVTLSCSPISGHRSVSWYQQTPGQGLQFLFEYFSETQRNKGNFPGRFSGRQFSNSRSEMNVSTLELGDSALYLCASSTGTGEETQYFGPGTRLLVL.

V gene TRBV18 combines with J gene TRBJ2-5, with D perhaps matching TRBD2 (6 bases). V was clipped by 2 bases and J by 5 bases, with 9 bases between them. Germline lookup yields CDR1 KGHSH and CDR2 LQKENI. The CDR3 totals 13 residues. This CDR3 reads CASSPRAGETQYF. The CDR3 nucleotides read TGTGCCAGCTCACCAAGGGCGGGGGAGACCCAGTACTTC.

The V and J genes are TRBV5-4 and TRBJ2-1, with 16 positions matching TRBD2. Trimming removed 4 bases from V and 5 bases from J; junction bases left unmatched: 6. The CDR3 runs 17 residues. From germline, CDR1 is SGHNT and CDR2 YYREEE (reference sequence). CDR3 sequence reads: CASSPGGLAGGNNEQFF. CDR3 nucleotide sequence: TGTGCCAGCAGCCCGGGGGGACTAGCGGGAGGGAACAATGAGCAGTTCTTC.

This chain connects TRBV25-1 to TRBJ2-5, with a weak D call TRBD1 (5 bases). CDR1 MGHDK and CDR2 SYGVNS come from the germline V gene. The CDR3 has 16 residues. Trimming removed 4 bases from V and 1 base from J, with 16 bases in between. For the CDR3, the DNA is TGTGCCAGCAGTGCTTCCCTTCTTGGGGCCCAAGAGACCCAGTACTTC. Translating gives CASSASLLGAQETQYF.